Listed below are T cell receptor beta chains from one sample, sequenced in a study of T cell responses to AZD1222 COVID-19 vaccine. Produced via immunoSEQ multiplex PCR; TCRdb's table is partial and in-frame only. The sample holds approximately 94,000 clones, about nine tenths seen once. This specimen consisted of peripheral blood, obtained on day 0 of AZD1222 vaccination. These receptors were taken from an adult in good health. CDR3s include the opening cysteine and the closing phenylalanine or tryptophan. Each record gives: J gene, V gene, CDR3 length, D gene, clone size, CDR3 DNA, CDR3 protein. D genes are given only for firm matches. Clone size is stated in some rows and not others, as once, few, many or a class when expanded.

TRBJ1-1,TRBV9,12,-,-,TGTGCCAGCAGCGGCGGGGGTGCTGAAGCTTTCTTT,CASSGGGAEAFF
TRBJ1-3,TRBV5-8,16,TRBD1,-,TGTGCCAGCAGCCCGGGACAGGGAGACTCTGGAAACACCATATATTTT,CASSPGQGDSGNTIYF
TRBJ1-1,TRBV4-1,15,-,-,TGCGCCAGCAGCCAACCCGGTAGACAGAACACTGAAGCTTTCTTT,CASSQPGRQNTEAFF
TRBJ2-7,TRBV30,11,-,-,TGTGCCTGGAGCGCCGCCTACGAGCAGTACTTC,CAWSAAYEQYF
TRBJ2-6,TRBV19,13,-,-,TGTGCCAGTAGACTCTCTGGGGCCAACGTCCTGACTTTC,CASRLSGANVLTF
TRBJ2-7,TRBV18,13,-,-,TGTGCCAGCTCACCACAAAACAGGGACGAGCAGTACTTC,CASSPQNRDEQYF
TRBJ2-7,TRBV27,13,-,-,TGTGCCAGCAGTCCATTTGGGACCTACGAGCAGTACTTC,CASSPFGTYEQYF
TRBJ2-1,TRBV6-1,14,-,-,TGTGCCAGCAGTTATGGCCACTTGAACAATGAGCAGTTCTTC,CASSYGHLNNEQFF
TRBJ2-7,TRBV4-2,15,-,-,TGTGCCAGCAGCCAAGACCCGGGACCTTTGGACGAGCAGTACTTC,CASSQDPGPLDEQYF
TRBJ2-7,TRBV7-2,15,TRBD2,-,TGTGCCAGCAGCTGGGGACTAGCGGGAGTTGAAGAGCAGTACTTC,CASSWGLAGVEEQYF
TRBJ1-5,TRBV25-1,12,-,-,TGTGCCAGCAGCCAATTGTGTCAGCCCCAGCATTTT,CASSQLCQPQHF
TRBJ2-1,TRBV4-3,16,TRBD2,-,TGCGCCAGCAGCCAAGCTTATGGGACTAGCGGCAATGAGCAGTTCTTC,CASSQAYGTSGNEQFF
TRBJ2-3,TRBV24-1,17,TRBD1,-,TGTGCCACCAGTGACCCAGGGACAGGGGGACACCCAGATACGCAGTATTTT,CATSDPGTGGHPDTQYF
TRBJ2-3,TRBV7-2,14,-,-,TGTGCCAGCAGCTTCCAGCGGCCCACAGATACGCAGTATTTT,CASSFQRPTDTQYF
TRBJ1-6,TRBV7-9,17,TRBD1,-,TGTGCCAGCAGCTCTACAGGGGGCTCAGTAATAAGGTCACCCCTCCACTTT,CASSSTGGSVIRSPLHF
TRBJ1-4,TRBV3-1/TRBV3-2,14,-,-,TGTGCCAGCAGCCGCCAGACAACTAATGAAAAACTGTTTTTT,CASSRQTTNEKLFF
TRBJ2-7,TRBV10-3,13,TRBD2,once,TGTGCCGTTTTTAGCGGGAGTTCCTACGAGCAGTACTTC,CAVFSGSSYEQYF
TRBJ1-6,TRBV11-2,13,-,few,TGTGCCAGCAGCCCCCCCGGGGATTCACCCCTCCACTTT,CASSPPGDSPLHF
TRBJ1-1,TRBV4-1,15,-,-,TGCGCCAGCAGTCCGGGGGGACATCTGGATTGGGAAGCTTTCTTT,CASSPGGHLDWEAFF
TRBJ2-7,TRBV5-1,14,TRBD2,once,TGCGCCAGCAACGCAATCGCGGGAGGGGGGGAGCAGTACTTC,CASNAIAGGGEQYF
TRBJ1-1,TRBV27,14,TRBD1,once,TGTGCCAGCAGTATAACTACAGGGGGCACTGAAGCTTTCTTT,CASSITTGGTEAFF
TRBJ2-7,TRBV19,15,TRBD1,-,TGTGCCAGTAGTACAGGGGGCGGTATCTCCTACGAGCAGTACTTC,CASSTGGGISYEQYF
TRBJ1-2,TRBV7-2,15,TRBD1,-,TGTGCCAGCAGCCCCTGGGACAGGGTAAACTATGGCTACACCTTC,CASSPWDRVNYGYTF
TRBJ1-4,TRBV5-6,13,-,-,TGTGCCAGCAGCTCGACAGATAATGAAAAACTGTTTTTT,CASSSTDNEKLFF
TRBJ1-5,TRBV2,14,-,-,TGTGCCAGCAGTGTCGGGAACCGCAATCAGCCCCAGCATTTT,CASSVGNRNQPQHF
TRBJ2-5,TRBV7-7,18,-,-,TGTGCTAGCAGCTCCGCAGCAGGGGATAGCGGTGACTGGGAGACCCAGTACTTC,CASSSAAGDSGDWETQYF
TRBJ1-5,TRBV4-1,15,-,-,TGCGCCAGCAGCCAAGCGGCAGGAGGCAATCAGCCCCAGCATTTT,CASSQAAGGNQPQHF
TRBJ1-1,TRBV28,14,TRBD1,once,TGTGCCAGCAGGTCGGGACAGGTAGGGACTGAAGCTTTCTTT,CASRSGQVGTEAFF
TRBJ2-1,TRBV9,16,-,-,TGTGCCAGCAGCGTAGGTGGCTCAAGCTCCTACAATGAGCAGTTCTTC,CASSVGGSSSYNEQFF
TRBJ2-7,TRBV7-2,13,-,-,TGTGCCAGCAGCTTAGGGATTTTATACGAGCAGTACTTC,CASSLGILYEQYF
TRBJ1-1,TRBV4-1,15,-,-,TGCGCCAGCAGCCAAGGGGTTCAGACGAACACTGAAGCTTTCTTT,CASSQGVQTNTEAFF
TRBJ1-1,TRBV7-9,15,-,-,TGTGCCAGCAGCCCGCCCGGGGATAAGAACACTGAAGCTTTCTTT,CASSPPGDKNTEAFF
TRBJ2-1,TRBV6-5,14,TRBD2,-,TGTGCCAGCAGTTACGTTAGCGGGAGCAATGAGCAGTTCTTC,CASSYVSGSNEQFF
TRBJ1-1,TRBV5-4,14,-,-,TGTGCCAGCAGCTTAGAGGGGACTGGTACTGAAGCTTTCTTT,CASSLEGTGTEAFF
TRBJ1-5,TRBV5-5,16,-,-,TGTGCCAGCAGCTTGGTTGCCGGACTTAGCAATCAGCCCCAGCATTTT,CASSLVAGLSNQPQHF
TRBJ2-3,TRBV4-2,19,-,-,TGTGCCAGCAGCCAAGAAGGGAGGCGAGCGGGACAAAGCACAGATACGCAGTATTTT,CASSQEGRRAGQSTDTQYF
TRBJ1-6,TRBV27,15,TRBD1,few,TGTGCCAGCAGTTCCAGGGACAGCCTTAATTCACCCCTCCACTTT,CASSSRDSLNSPLHF
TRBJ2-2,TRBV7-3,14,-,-,TGTGCCAGCAGCTTGTACCCCCCGGCCGGGGAGCTGTTTTTT,CASSLYPPAGELFF
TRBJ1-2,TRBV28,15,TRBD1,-,TGTGCCAGCAGCTCTACAGGGGCGGGTTACTATGGCTACACCTTC,CASSSTGAGYYGYTF
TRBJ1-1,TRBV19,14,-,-,TGTGCCAGTAGGGGTGAACAGGGGAACACTGAAGCTTTCTTT,CASRGEQGNTEAFF
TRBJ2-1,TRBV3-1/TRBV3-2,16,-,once,TGTGCCAGCAGCCCGCCGGGGGAGGCACTTTACAATGAGCAGTTCTTC,CASSPPGEALYNEQFF
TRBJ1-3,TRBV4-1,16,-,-,TGCGCCAGCAGCCAAGCGACTCCGGGGGACGGAAACACCATATATTTT,CASSQATPGDGNTIYF
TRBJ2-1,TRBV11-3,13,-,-,TGTGCCAGCAGCTCCCGGGGCTATGGTGAGCAGTTCTTC,CASSSRGYGEQFF
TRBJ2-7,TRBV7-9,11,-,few,TGTGCCAGCAGCGCGAGCTACGAGCAGTACTTC,CASSASYEQYF
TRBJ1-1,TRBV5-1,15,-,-,TGCGCCAGCAGCTTGGGGGGCACAGGGAACACTGAAGCTTTCTTT,CASSLGGTGNTEAFF
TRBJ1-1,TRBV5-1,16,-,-,TGCGCCAGCGCCAGCGGGTTTCAGGGGAGGAACACTGAAGCTTTCTTT,CASASGFQGRNTEAFF
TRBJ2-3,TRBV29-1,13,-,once,TGCAGCGTTGAATCAGGGAGCACAGATACGCAGTATTTT,CSVESGSTDTQYF
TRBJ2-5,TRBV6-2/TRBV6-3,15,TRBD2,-,TGTGCCAGCAGACCTAGGACTAGCGGGCAAGAGACCCAGTACTTC,CASRPRTSGQETQYF
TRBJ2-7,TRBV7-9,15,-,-,TGTGCCAGCAGCTTAGGGGCCTCCCCGTCCTACGAGCAGTACTTC,CASSLGASPSYEQYF
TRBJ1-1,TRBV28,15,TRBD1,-,TGTGCCAGCAGTCCCCTAGGACAGGGGGTCACTGAAGCTTTCTTT,CASSPLGQGVTEAFF
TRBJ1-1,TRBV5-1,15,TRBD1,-,TGCGCCAGCAGCCCTGACGGACAGGTGAACACTGAAGCTTTCTTT,CASSPDGQVNTEAFF